Sequencing of this T cell receptor (beta chain) was carried out in a study of T cells in Graves' hyperthyroidism and ophthalmopathy. Study findings and constraints: Within blood appeared most thyroid clonotypes that had expanded above 0.001.

This clonotype was detected ten times or more. Its cognate antigen is unknown. The CDR3 sequence is 12 residues long. In germline, CDR1 is KGHSH, CDR2 LQKENI. V gave up 5 bases and J gave up 9 bases, with 11 bases separating them. Researchers barred patients who had uncontrolled infection, other autoimmune disease, pregnancy or lactation. TCR beta CDR3 regions were amplified from RNA transcripts. A set of HTBI primers served as the primers for a first-round RT-PCR of the TCR CDR3. TCRdb reanalysed the multiplex PCR reads using MiXCR and keeps one entry per CDR3 protein. The sample has about 720,000 distinct CDR3 sequences, 16% seen once; the top ten hold roughly 8%.

V usage is TRBV18 and J usage is TRBJ2-1; TRBD2 is a possible D gene (6 bases). Material for sequencing was blood. The source is a man between 18 and 35 years old with Graves' hyperthyroidism. Here the CDR3 reads CASSGGVSEQFF. The CDR3 region has the DNA TGTGCCAGCTCAGGCGGGGTGTCTGAGCAGTTCTTC.